What follows are 8 T cell receptor beta chains derived from one specimen sequenced in a study of T-cell memory formation after mild COVID-19. MiXCR was run by TCRdb on the 5' RACE reads, yielding one entry per CDR3 protein. Of 85,000 to 130,000 distinct CDR3 sequences in the sample, 11% were seen once. Sequencing used PBMCs or a T cell subset sorted from them (not recorded which). The receptors shown here come from a man between 18 and 35 years old who had mild COVID-19 (a few samples of this study predate the infection). Cell type and time point are not known.

In this sample, this clonotype turned up a few times. V usage is TRBV7-9 and J usage is TRBJ1-5; 10 bases line up with TRBD1. Germline CDR1 and CDR2: SEHNR and FQNEAQ (reference sequence). Unmatched junction bases numbered 9, after V lost 5 bases and J lost 8 bases. CDR3 length equals 15 residues. CDR3 sequence (DNA): TGTGCCAGCAGCGGAGACCGGGACAGGGGCGAGCCCCAGCATTTT. Its translation: CASSGDRDRGEPQHF.

The genes are TRBV30 and TRBJ1-1; D may be TRBD1 (5 bases). V was cut by 3 bases and J by 3 bases, with 8 bases left in between. Germline V gives CDR1 GTSNPN, CDR2 SVGIG (reference sequence). This CDR3 comprises 12 residues. CDR3 nucleotide sequence: TGTGCCTGGAGCCAGGGCTACACTGAAGCTTTCTTT. It yields the protein CAWSQGYTEAFF.

The CDR3 protein is CASSYSEDSVYEQYV. The DNA of the CDR3 is TGTGCCAGCAGTTACTCGGAGGACAGCGTCTACGAGCAGTACGTC. The J gene is TRBJ2-7, the V gene TRBV6-2 or TRBV6-3; possibly TRBD1 for D (6 bases). The V gene lost 0 bases and the J gene lost 3 bases, with 12 bases spanning the gap. The V gene's germline CDR1 is MNHEY and CDR2 SVGEGT. The CDR3 runs 15 residues.

The chain joins TRBV5-1 to TRBJ1-1, with D perhaps TRBD1 (6 bases). V gave up 4 bases and J gave up 1 base, with 14 bases separating them. The CDR3 length is 15 residues. Germline CDR1 SGHRS, CDR2 YFSETQ. The CDR3 loop is CASSQNRAENTEAFF. The CDR3 DNA reads TGCGCCAGCAGCCAAAACAGGGCCGAGAACACTGAAGCTTTCTTT.

The V call is TRBV29-1, the J call TRBJ2-7, with D possibly TRBD1 on 7 matching bases. The CDR3 covers 12 residues. From germline, CDR1 is SQVTM and CDR2 ANQGSEA. V lost 3 bases, J lost 5 bases, and 11 bases lay in between. This CDR3 reads CSVDPGGNEQYF. As DNA, the CDR3 is TGCAGCGTTGATCCAGGGGGGAACGAGCAGTACTTC.

The chain combines TRBV6-2 or TRBV6-3 with TRBJ2-1; 8 nucleotides align to TRBD2. The CDR3 is 16 amino acids. V shed 2 bases and J 2 bases; nucleotides not matched to a gene: 5. Germline V gene data show CDR1 as MNHEY and CDR2 as SVGEGT. The chain's CDR3 is CASSYIGGGTYNEQFF. CDR3 DNA: TGTGCCAGCAGTTACATAGGCGGGGGGACCTACAATGAGCAGTTCTTC.

This clonotype showed up just a few times. This chain joins TRBV7-9 and TRBJ1-1; 9 nucleotides line up with TRBD1. The CDR3 spans 16 residues. Unmatched junction bases numbered 7, after V lost 5 bases and J lost 0 bases. The germline gives CDR1 SEHNR, CDR2 FQNEAQ (reference sequence). CDR3 protein: CASSPRRTGVNTEAFF. CDR3 coding DNA: TGTGCCAGCAGCCCTCGCAGGACAGGGGTGAACACTGAAGCTTTCTTT.

Only a few counts were recorded for this clonotype. The CDR3 region is CASSLRQGLPDTQYF. As DNA, the CDR3 is TGTGCCAGCAGCCTTAGACAGGGACTGCCAGATACGCAGTATTTT. This rearrangement joins TRBV9 to TRBJ2-3, with D perhaps TRBD1 (7 bases). V was shortened by 4 bases and J by 4 bases, with 16 bases between the two germline ends. Per the germline V gene, CDR1 is SGDLS and CDR2 is YYNGEE. The CDR3 runs 15 residues.